What follows are 5 T cell receptor beta chains derived from one specimen sequenced in a study of T cell responses to AZD1222 COVID-19 vaccine. Produced via immunoSEQ multiplex PCR; TCRdb's table is partial and in-frame only. The table lists 80,000 to 85,000 clones, about 91% of them singletons. The specimen comprised peripheral blood, sampled 28 days after the second AZD1222 dose. Receptors were obtained from an adult who received the AZD1222 COVID-19 vaccine.

The chain combines TRBV27 with TRBJ2-7, with TRBD2 matching 10 bases. Germline V gene data show CDR1 as MNHEY and CDR2 as SMNVEV (reference sequence). This CDR3 contains 15 residues. J gave up 0 bases and V 6 bases, and 5 bases lay outside the gene matches. CDR3 DNA sequence: TGTGCCAGCAGACCAGCGGGGGGGAGCTCCTACGAGCAGTACTTC. Translated, it gives CASRPAGGSSYEQYF.

This clone has just one count. The CDR3 DNA follows: TGTGCCAGCAGCTTAGACTACAGGGGCTATGGCTACACCTTC. Amino acids: CASSLDYRGYGYTF. J is TRBJ1-2 and V is TRBV11-1, with 7 bases matching TRBD1. CDR1 and CDR2 (germline): SGHAT, FQDESV (reference sequence). V shed 1 base, J shed 4 bases, and the junction held 3 bases outside the gene matches. CDR3 length: 14 residues.

J is TRBJ1-2 and V is TRBV7-3; TRBD1 aligns across 8 bases. The length of the CDR3 is 14 residues. The trim removed 4 bases at V and 4 bases at J, leaving 5 bases unmatched. CDR1 is SGHTA, CDR2 FQGTGA, per germline. The CDR3 DNA follows: TGTGCCAGCAGCTCCCAACAGGGGGGCTATGGCTACACCTTC. Its translation is CASSSQQGGYGYTF.

The rearrangement joins TRBV5-1 to TRBJ2-7, with D perhaps matching TRBD2 (6 bases). The germline V gene has CDR1 SGHRS and CDR2 YFSETQ. The ends were cut back, 1 base at V and 4 bases at J, with 12 bases in the middle. The CDR3 loop spans 14 amino acids. The CDR3 protein is CASSLYGGEYEQYF. DNA for the CDR3: TGCGCCAGCAGCTTGTACGGGGGAGAGTACGAGCAGTACTTC.

The genes are TRBV7-2 and TRBJ2-7; D call uncertain. Trimming shortened V by 3 bases and J by 0 bases, and 18 bases separated the two germline ends. The germline V gene encodes CDR1 SGHTA and CDR2 FQGNSA. The CDR3 is 17 amino acids. The CDR3 DNA is TGTGCCAGCAGCTTCTATAAACCCGGACGGAGCTCCTACGAGCAGTACTTC. Amino acids: CASSFYKPGRSSYEQYF.